This is a list of T cell receptor beta chains from one sample in a study of beta chain features in type 1 diabetes. Sequenced by immunoSEQ multiplex PCR; TCRdb stores in-frame clones only, minus some. The table lists 150,000 to 200,000 clones, approximately 62% of them singletons. Sequencing used naive CD4+ T cells from blood. Receptors originate from a man aged 25 to 45 with type 1 diabetes. The CDR3 runs from the conserved cysteine through the conserved F or W. The D gene is left open where the match is weak. Not every row has a clone size; where given, it reads once, few, many or a size class.

NA	NA	13	TRBV29-1	TRBJ1-1	CSVGARENTEAFF	TGCAGCGTTGGTGCGCGGGAGAACACTGAAGCTTTCTTT
NA	NA	14	TRBV2	TRBJ1-5	CASKEGDWNQPQHF	TGTGCCAGCAAGGAGGGGGATTGGAATCAGCCCCAGCATTTT
TRBD1	NA	15	TRBV9	TRBJ2-7	CASSTGDSQTYEQYF	TGTGCCAGCAGCACCGGGGACAGCCAGACCTACGAGCAGTACTTC
NA	few	12	TRBV28	TRBJ2-1	CASTQGYNEQFF	TGTGCCAGCACCCAAGGGTACAATGAGCAGTTCTTC
TRBD1	NA	14	TRBV5-1	TRBJ1-5	CASSPGQGNQPQHF	TGCGCCAGCAGCCCCGGACAGGGCAATCAGCCCCAGCATTTT
TRBD1	NA	13	TRBV18	TRBJ1-5	CASSGTDNQPQHF	TGTGCCAGCTCCGGGACAGACAATCAGCCCCAGCATTTT
TRBD1	NA	16	TRBV15	TRBJ2-7	CATSRNSGTGSYEQYF	TGTGCCACCAGCAGAAACTCCGGGACAGGGTCCTACGAGCAGTACTTC
NA	NA	10	TRBV10-3	TRBJ2-7	CAIGDYEQYF	TGTGCCATCGGCGATTACGAGCAGTACTTC
TRBD1	NA	14	TRBV9	TRBJ2-5	CASSVTGGVETQYF	TGTGCCAGCAGCGTGACAGGGGGCGTTGAGACCCAGTACTTC
NA	few	13	TRBV5-1	TRBJ2-5	CASSLGPQETQYF	TGCGCCAGCAGCTTGGGTCCCCAAGAGACCCAGTACTTC
NA	NA	15	TRBV7-2	TRBJ2-3	CASSLERQSTDTQYF	TGTGCCAGCAGCTTAGAGAGGCAGAGCACAGATACGCAGTATTTT
NA	few	15	TRBV7-9	TRBJ2-7	CASSLEGLGTYEQYF	TGTGCCAGCAGCTTAGAAGGGCTGGGGACCTACGAGCAGTACTTC
TRBD1	NA	14	TRBV30	TRBJ1-1	CAYLTGVVVTEAFF	TGTGCCTACCTTACAGGGGTTGTTGTCACTGAAGCTTTCTTT
NA	NA	14	TRBV7-9	TRBJ2-3	CASTLGGESDTQYF	TGTGCCAGCACCTTGGGCGGGGAATCAGATACGCAGTATTTT
NA	NA	15	TRBV1	TRBJ2-3	CTSSQEAVQGDTQYF	TGCACCAGCAGCCAAGAGGCTGTACAAGGAGATACGCAGTATTTT
NA	NA	14	TRBV9	TRBJ2-5	CASSVGSWGETQYF	TGTGCCAGCAGCGTAGGGTCCTGGGGAGAGACCCAGTACTTC
NA	NA	12	TRBV11-2	TRBJ2-1	CASSLERAEQFF	TGTGCCAGCAGCTTAGAGAGGGCGGAGCAGTTCTTC
NA	few	15	TRBV11-2	TRBJ1-1	CASRHVRGSGTEAFF	TGTGCCAGCAGGCATGTCAGGGGCTCAGGAACTGAAGCTTTCTTT
NA	few	13	TRBV29-1	TRBJ1-2	CSVGRDMDYGYTF	TGCAGCGTTGGCCGGGACATGGACTATGGCTACACCTTC
NA	NA	14	TRBV7-9	TRBJ1-1	CASSLAVLNTEAFF	TGTGCCAGCAGCTTAGCGGTCCTGAACACTGAAGCTTTCTTT
TRBD1	once	15	TRBV15	TRBJ1-3	CATSRSGQAGNTIYF	TGTGCCACCAGCAGATCGGGACAGGCTGGAAACACCATATATTTT
NA	NA	15	TRBV7-8	TRBJ2-7	CASSLSRTAPYEQYF	TGTGCCAGCAGCTTATCCCGGACAGCTCCCTACGAGCAGTACTTC
NA	few	14	TRBV30	TRBJ2-7	CAWSVGATAYEQYF	TGTGCCTGGAGTGTAGGGGCCACGGCCTACGAGCAGTACTTC
NA	NA	14	TRBV4-3	TRBJ2-7	CASSQANSWGEQYF	TGCGCCAGCAGCCAGGCAAACTCATGGGGCGAGCAGTACTTC
NA	NA	13	TRBV9	TRBJ2-3	CASSAQSTDTQYF	TGTGCCAGCAGCGCCCAGAGCACAGATACGCAGTATTTT
NA	NA	11	TRBV19	TRBJ1-4	CATNKREKLFF	TGTGCCACCAACAAAAGGGAAAAACTGTTTTTT
NA	NA	15	TRBV7-9	TRBJ1-1	CASSFGQPLSTEAFF	TGTGCCAGCAGCTTCGGACAGCCGTTGAGCACTGAAGCTTTCTTT
TRBD1	NA	13	TRBV30	TRBJ1-6	CAWSGQGNSPLHF	TGTGCCTGGAGTGGACAGGGAAATTCACCCCTCCACTTT
NA	NA	15	TRBV18	TRBJ2-5	CASSLIRQGSETQYF	TGTGCCAGCTCACTGATAAGACAAGGTTCGGAGACCCAGTACTTC
NA	few	15	TRBV11-2	TRBJ2-6	CASSLWASGANVLTF	TGTGCCAGCAGCTTATGGGCCTCTGGGGCCAACGTCCTGACTTTC
NA	NA	18	TRBV25-1	TRBJ2-3	CASSQSGRRNHSTDTQYF	TGTGCCAGCAGTCAATCGGGCAGAAGAAACCATAGCACAGATACGCAGTATTTT
NA	NA	13	TRBV5-1	TRBJ2-7	CASSLSSSYEQYF	TGCGCCAGCAGCTTGTCCAGTTCCTACGAGCAGTACTTC
NA	NA	12	TRBV29-1	TRBJ1-1	CSVAHMNTEAFF	TGCAGCGTGGCGCACATGAACACTGAAGCTTTCTTT